Below are 21 T cell receptor beta chains sequenced from a single sample in a study of identical twins. In TCRdb, the 5' RACE reads were re-called with MiXCR into one record per CDR3 protein. The table includes roughly 250,000 distinct CDR3 sequences, roughly 13% detected once. Sequences were obtained from memory (CD45RO+) T cells sorted from blood. Source of these receptors: a young woman in good health.

CDR3 nucleotide sequence: TGTGCCAGCAGCTTGGGGGGCGAGGGAAGGGCGAACATTCAGTACTTC. It translates to CASSLGGEGRANIQYF. The chain recombines TRBV7-9 with TRBJ2-4; either TRBD1 or TRBD2 may fit D (6 bases each). Per germline, CDR1 SEHNR and CDR2 FQNEAQ (reference sequence). Trimming stripped 3 bases from V and 7 bases from J, with 19 bases between. The CDR3 runs 16 residues.

The rearrangement uses TRBV5-4 and TRBJ2-3; TRBD1 aligns across 8 bases. This CDR3 region has 16 residues. Germline V gene sequence: CDR1 SGHNT, CDR2 YYREEE (reference sequence). Unmatched junction bases numbered 12, after V lost 3 bases and J lost 6 bases. The CDR3 loop reads CASSSDLTQGADTQYF. DNA for the CDR3: TGTGCCAGCAGCTCCGACCTGACTCAGGGGGCTGATACGCAGTATTTT.

In this sample, this clonotype turned up a few times. The chain links TRBV7-9 to TRBJ1-5; the D is unclear. Germline loops: CDR1 SEHNR, CDR2 FQNEAQ (reference sequence). V lost 1 base to trimming and J lost 7 bases, with 11 bases between them. The CDR3 is made up of 14 amino acids. The CDR3 spells CASSLEGGTQPQHF. CDR3 DNA: TGTGCCAGCAGCTTAGAAGGTGGAACACAGCCCCAGCATTTT.

There are a few counts of this clonotype. The chain links TRBV7-8 to TRBJ1-5; D unclear. Germline V CDR1 and CDR2: SGHVS, FQNEAQ. The CDR3 consists of 15 residues. The V and J ends lost 1 base and 4 bases respectively, with 11 bases between them. The CDR3, as DNA: TGTGCCAGCAGCTTAGTGTCACAGAGAAATCAGCCCCAGCATTTT. Translating it yields CASSLVSQRNQPQHF.

This clonotype was observed a few times. The chain combines TRBV18 with TRBJ2-7; D is uncertain. With 1 base removed from V and 7 bases from J, the gap between germline ends came to 17 bases. Germline V gene data show CDR1 as KGHSH and CDR2 as LQKENI. The CDR3 contains 15 residues. CDR3 protein: CASSPQGASVWEQYF. In DNA form, the CDR3 reads TGTGCCAGCTCACCACAAGGCGCGTCGGTGTGGGAGCAGTACTTC.

This clonotype was counted only a few times. In DNA, the CDR3 is TGCGCCAGCAGCCCTCAGTCGAACACCGGGGAGCTGTTTTTT. Protein sequence: CASSPQSNTGELFF. V and J are TRBV5-1 and TRBJ2-2; D unclear. Germline V gene sequence: CDR1 SGHRS, CDR2 YFSETQ. Trimming took off 4 bases at V and 0 bases at J, with 7 bases between the two ends. The CDR3 runs to 14 residues.

The J gene is TRBJ2-6, the V gene TRBV14; tentatively, D is TRBD1 or TRBD2 (5 bases each). In germline, CDR1 is SGHDN, CDR2 FVKESK. Trimming left V 3 bases short and J 2 bases short, with 17 bases between. This CDR3 has 18 residues. This CDR3 reads CASSHEPIWGTGANVLTF. In DNA form, the CDR3 reads TGTGCCAGCAGCCATGAACCGATCTGGGGGACTGGGGCCAACGTCCTGACTTTC.

Worth noting for this clonotype: Since a much larger clone is just one base distant, this may be a read error. The chain has TRBV20-1 and TRBJ2-1, with 12 positions matching TRBD2. Germline values: CDR1 DFQATT, CDR2 SNEGSKA (reference sequence). The CDR3 consists of 17 residues. The CDR3 protein is CCARTRKGASGRDEQFF. As DNA, the CDR3 is TGCTGTGCTAGAACCAGAAAGGGAGCTAGCGGGAGGGATGAGCAGTTCTTC.

This rearrangement joins TRBV6-1 to TRBJ2-1; D ambiguous. Trimming removed 3 bases at V and 10 bases at J, with 7 bases between. CDR3 size: 11 residues. Germline loops: CDR1 MNHNS, CDR2 SASEGT. CDR3 DNA: TGTGCCAGCAGTGAGGGAAGGGAGCAGTTCTTC. Its translation: CASSEGREQFF.

The chain links TRBV10-3 to TRBJ2-5; D gene unclear. There are 12 residues in the CDR3. Trimming removed 5 bases at V and 3 bases at J, with 7 bases between. CDR1 and CDR2 (germline): ENHRY, SYGVKD. The CDR3 bases are TGTGCCATCAGTACCCAAGAAGAGACCCAGTACTTC. It specifies CAISTQEETQYF.

The CDR3 region has the DNA TGTGCCAGCAGTTACTGGGCGGGAGGGGTAGAGACCCAGTACTTC. Residues: CASSYWAGGVETQYF. The rearrangement joins TRBV6-5 to TRBJ2-5, with TRBD2 matching over 9 bases. Germline CDR1 reads MNHEY; CDR2 reads SVGAGI. The CDR3 sequence is 15 residues long. V lost 1 base and J lost 4; bases outside the gene matches: 4.

The chain combines TRBV4-3 with TRBJ2-7, with D tentatively TRBD2 (6 bases). Germline V gene sequence: CDR1 LGHNA, CDR2 YSLEER. The CDR3 is 15 amino acids. V was trimmed by 1 base and J by 2 bases, leaving 12 bases between them. The CDR3 region has the DNA TGCGCCAGCAGCCAAGGGCTAGCGTCACCCTACGAGCAGTACTTC. Amino acid sequence: CASSQGLASPYEQYF.

The chain joins TRBV12-3 or TRBV12-4 to TRBJ2-1, with 11 positions matching TRBD2. This CDR3 region has 15 residues. The V gene end was trimmed by 3 bases and the J gene end by 8 bases; junction bases not matched to a gene: 6. CDR3 DNA: TGTGCCAGCAGTTTCCTGTCTAGCGGGAGGTATGAGCAGTTCTTC. Translating gives CASSFLSSGRYEQFF.

J is TRBJ2-3 and V is TRBV29-1, with D unclear. Trimming took off 2 bases at V and 4 bases at J, with 7 bases between the two ends. Germline V gives CDR1 SQVTM, CDR2 ANQGSEA. This CDR3 contains 12 residues. The chain's CDR3 is CSVERNSDTQYF. The CDR3 region has the DNA TGCAGCGTTGAACGGAACTCAGATACGCAGTATTTT.

The chain carries TRBV9 and TRBJ2-2; 7 bases line up with TRBD2. CDR1 and CDR2 (germline): SGDLS, YYNGEE. This CDR3 has 15 amino acids. The trim removed 4 bases at V and 7 bases at J, leaving 10 bases unmatched. CDR3 sequence: CASSSRTRKIGELFF. As DNA, the CDR3 is TGTGCCAGCAGCAGCCGGACTAGGAAGATCGGGGAGCTGTTTTTT.

This clonotype was picked up many times. The CDR3 nucleotides are TGTGCCAGCAGCCGCACAGGGGGATCAGGGGCCAACGTCCTGACTTTC. Translation: CASSRTGGSGANVLTF. V and J are TRBV3-1 and TRBJ2-6; 8 bases fit TRBD1. V shed 4 bases, J shed 4 bases, and the junction held 6 bases outside the gene matches. Germline CDR1 reads LGHDT; CDR2 reads YNNKEL (reference sequence). The CDR3 spans 16 residues.

This sequence joins TRBV5-5 and TRBJ2-2; 8 bases line up with TRBD2. Germline lookup yields CDR1 SGHKS and CDR2 YYEKEE (reference sequence). CDR3 length: 16 amino acids. The V and J ends lost 6 bases and 2 bases, in that order; junction bases with no gene match: 9. The CDR3 nucleotides are TGTGCCAGCACTCAGCTAGCGGGTCCCAACACCGGGGAGCTGTTTTTT. Translation gives CASTQLAGPNTGELFF.

The genes are TRBV6-2 or TRBV6-3 and TRBJ1-1, with D tentatively TRBD1 (6 bases). This CDR3 contains 10 residues. In germline, CDR1 is MNHEY, CDR2 SVGEGT. The V and J ends lost 10 bases and 8 bases respectively, with 11 bases between them. The DNA for the CDR3 is TGTGCCACTACAGGGAACGAAGCTTTCTTT. Amino acids: CATTGNEAFF.

This clonotype was found a few times. This chain joins TRBV7-9 and TRBJ2-7; 7 bases are a match to TRBD2. The CDR3 is 13 amino acids. From germline, CDR1 is SEHNR and CDR2 FQNEAQ (reference sequence). J gave up 9 bases and V 2 bases, and 7 bases lay outside the gene matches. In DNA, the CDR3 is TGTGCCAGCAGCTTACGCCAGTCGGGAGGGCAGTACTTC. Translated, it gives CASSLRQSGGQYF.

In its sample, this clonotype was seen many times. The J gene is TRBJ2-4, the V gene TRBV19, with a weak D call TRBD1 (6 bases). Deletions cut 6 bases from V and 8 bases from J, with 17 bases between. The CDR3 is made up of 14 amino acids. Germline lookup yields CDR1 LNHDA and CDR2 SQIVND (reference sequence). In nucleotides, the CDR3 is TGTGCCAGTAGCGGTGAGGGTGCAGGGGACATTCAGTACTTC. Its protein is CASSGEGAGDIQYF.

This chain links TRBV29-1 with TRBJ1-1; 9 bases are a match to TRBD1. V dropped 2 bases and J dropped 4; count of bases not matched to a gene: 14. The CDR3 spans 17 residues. Germline V gene data show CDR1 as SQVTM and CDR2 as ANQGSEA. CDR3 region: CSVERTRTGVESTEAFF. The CDR3 coding sequence is TGCAGCGTTGAACGAACCAGGACAGGGGTTGAATCCACTGAAGCTTTCTTT.